This passage covers 16 T cell receptor beta chains from one sample sequenced in a study of T cell clonotyping in hematopoietic cell transplantation. Measured with immunoSEQ multiplex PCR; TCRdb has only the in-frame clones, and not every one. The repertoire has tens of thousands of clones, over 60% of them found once; the top ten carry about 5.9%. Stated time point: recipient sample about 28 days before transplant, after cytoreduction. The source was peripheral blood mononuclear cells, collected before stem cell transplant. The receptors stem from a man aged 50 or older with myelodysplastic syndrome. Some clones in this sample may be carry-over from other donors' samples.

The gene calls are TRBV25-1 and TRBJ1-2; the match to TRBD1 covers 7 bases. The trim removed 6 bases at V and 4 bases at J, leaving 5 bases unmatched. This CDR3 has 13 amino acids. Germline lookup yields CDR1 MGHDK and CDR2 SYGVNS. The CDR3 spells CASSQRGRYGYTF. The DNA of the CDR3 is TGTGCCAGCAGCCAAAGGGGGCGCTATGGCTACACCTTC.

This clone came up a few times. This chain links TRBV2 with TRBJ1-6, with D uncertain. The CDR3 extends over 13 amino acids. Per germline, CDR1 SNHLY and CDR2 FYNNEI. V lost 4 bases and J 11 bases, leaving 12 bases between the germline ends. The CDR3, as DNA: TGTGCCAGCAGTGCTGGGGTGGGTCCACCCCTCCACTTT. Translating it yields CASSAGVGPPLHF.

The chain recombines TRBV30 with TRBJ2-5; the D gene is possibly TRBD2 (5 bases). The J call may be mistaken, given a closer DNA end match to TRBJ2-7. This CDR3 spans 15 amino acids. From germline, CDR1 is GTSNPN and CDR2 SVGIG (reference sequence). The CDR3 bases are TGTGCCTGGAGTGTCGGGGTCCGGAGCTCCTACGAGCAGTACTTC. It is translated as CAWSVGVRSSYEQYF.

The rearrangement links TRBV20-1 to TRBJ2-7, with D tentatively TRBD1 or TRBD2 (7 bases each). The CDR3 is 11 amino acids. V lost 6 bases to trimming and J lost 5 bases, with 11 bases between them. Germline V CDR1 and CDR2: DFQATT, SNEGSKA (reference sequence). The CDR3 coding sequence is TGCAGTGCCAGGGGGGGGCACGAGCAGTACTTC. It codes for CSARGGHEQYF.

The chain is built from TRBV29-1 and TRBJ1-5; no firm D call. V lost 4 bases, J lost 7 bases, and 11 bases lay in between. CDR1 and CDR2 from the germline V gene are SQVTM and ANQGSEA. The CDR3 sequence is 12 residues long. The CDR3 region has the DNA TGCAGCGTTGGGGCCTCTGGCCAGCCCCAGCATTTT. Residues: CSVGASGQPQHF.

The V gene is TRBV6-5, the J gene TRBJ1-2, with D tentatively TRBD1 (5 bases). The CDR3 consists of 13 residues. The V end lost 2 bases, the J end lost 6 bases, and 10 bases lay between the germline ends. The germline V gene encodes CDR1 MNHEY and CDR2 SVGAGI. CDR3 sequence: CASSYEGVDGYTF. The CDR3 DNA sequence: TGTGCCAGCAGTTACGAAGGGGTAGATGGCTACACCTTC.

The chain employs TRBV6-5 and TRBJ1-5; D perhaps matches TRBD1 (5 bases). Deletions cut 5 bases from V and 1 base from J, with 9 bases between. This CDR3 region has 14 residues. Germline V CDR1 and CDR2: MNHEY, SVGAGI. CDR3 coding DNA: TGTGCCAGCAGTCCCAGGGTAAGCAATCAGCCCCAGCATTTT. The encoded protein is CASSPRVSNQPQHF.

The rearrangement joins TRBV7-3 to TRBJ1-1, with D maybe TRBD1 (5 bases). In germline, CDR1 is SGHTA, CDR2 FQGTGA. This CDR3 contains 15 residues. V was cut by 2 bases and J by 0 bases, with 10 bases left in between. CDR3 residues: CASSLGGIVNTEAFF. CDR3 bases: TGTGCCAGCAGCTTAGGGGGAATCGTGAACACTGAAGCTTTCTTT.

The gene calls are TRBV5-6 and TRBJ1-1; the D gene is possibly TRBD1 (5 bases). Germline V CDR1 and CDR2: SGHDT, YYEEEE. V was cut by 4 bases and J by 6 bases, with 13 bases left in between. There are 13 residues in the CDR3. The DNA for the CDR3 is TGTGCCAGCAGCCTCGACCTGGGACCTGAAGCTTTCTTT. Translating gives CASSLDLGPEAFF. Looking up the rest from reference TRBV5-6 and TRBJ1-1 gives the full variable domain: DAGVTQSPTHLIKTRGQQVTLRCSPKSGHDTVSWYQQALGQGPQFIFQYYEEEERQRGNFPDRFSGHQFPNYSSELNVNALLLGDSALYLCASSLDLGPEAFFGQGTRLTVV.

The gene calls are TRBV5-1 and TRBJ2-3; 8 nucleotides agree with TRBD1. Per germline, CDR1 SGHRS and CDR2 YFSETQ. There are 14 residues in the CDR3. The ends lost 4 bases at V and 4 bases at J; junction bases unmatched: 5. The CDR3 loop reads CASSPRTGPDTQYF. DNA of the CDR3: TGCGCCAGCAGCCCCAGGACAGGGCCAGATACGCAGTATTTT.

The table lists this clone with a count of one. J is TRBJ2-1 and V is TRBV6-1; the D gene is possibly TRBD2 (6 bases). Germline values: CDR1 MNHNS, CDR2 SASEGT. The V gene lost 4 bases and the J gene lost 5 bases, with 15 bases spanning the gap. This CDR3 has 15 residues. The CDR3 is CASSAREWAHNEQFF. The DNA of the CDR3 is TGTGCCAGCAGTGCTCGGGAGTGGGCACACAATGAGCAGTTCTTC.

V gene TRBV30 combines with J gene TRBJ1-5, with 10 bases aligning to TRBD1. With 5 bases clipped from V and 2 bases from J, the junction kept 0 bases outside the gene matches. From germline, CDR1 is GTSNPN and CDR2 SVGIG (reference sequence). The CDR3 totals 13 residues. This chain's CDR3 is CAWGQGGNQPQHF. In DNA, the CDR3 is TGTGCCTGGGGACAGGGGGGCAATCAGCCCCAGCATTTT.

V gene TRBV28 combines with J gene TRBJ2-2; the D gene could be TRBD1 or TRBD2 (5 bases each). Germline values: CDR1 MDHEN, CDR2 SYDVKM. Trimming took off 5 bases at V and 0 bases at J, with 13 bases between the two ends. The CDR3 is 16 amino acids. This CDR3 reads CASSTSGTPNTGELFF. The DNA for the CDR3 is TGTGCCAGCAGTACCTCCGGGACGCCGAACACCGGGGAGCTGTTTTTT.

The chain has TRBV30 and TRBJ1-1; D is uncertain. The V end lost 1 base, the J end lost 3 bases, and 3 bases lay between the germline ends. Per the germline V gene, CDR1 is GTSNPN and CDR2 is SVGIG (reference sequence). The CDR3 is 11 residues long. The CDR3 nucleotides are TGTGCCTGGAGTGCCGACACTGAAGCTTTCTTT. Translating it yields CAWSADTEAFF. The whole variable domain, remainder taken from reference TRBV30 and TRBJ1-1, is SQTIHQWPATLVQPVGSPLSLECTVEGTSNPNLYWYRQAAGRGLQLLFYSVGIGQISSEVPQNLSASRPQDRQFILSSKKLLLSDSGFYLCAWSADTEAFFGQGTRLTVV.

This chain joins TRBV5-1 and TRBJ1-2, with D unclear. The germline V gene has CDR1 SGHRS and CDR2 YFSETQ. V was clipped by 7 bases and J by 8 bases, with 18 bases between them. This CDR3 is built from 13 residues. The CDR3 protein is CASPDPNSGGYTF. The CDR3 DNA reads TGCGCCAGCCCCGACCCTAACTCGGGAGGCTACACCTTC.

The gene calls are TRBV7-9 and TRBJ1-1; D call uncertain. Per the germline V gene, CDR1 is SEHNR and CDR2 is FQNEAQ (reference sequence). This CDR3 region has 13 residues. Trimming removed 6 bases from V and 2 bases from J, with 10 bases in between. CDR3 coding DNA: TGTGCCAGCAGTTTCGACATCAACACTGAAGCTTTCTTT. Translated: CASSFDINTEAFF. Full variable domain (rest looked up from reference TRBV7-9 and TRBJ1-1): DTGVSQNPRHKITKRGQNVTFRCDPISEHNRLYWYRQTLGQGPEFLTYFQNEAQLEKSRLLSDRFSAERPKGSFSTLEIQRTEQGDSAMYLCASSFDINTEAFFGQGTRLTVV.